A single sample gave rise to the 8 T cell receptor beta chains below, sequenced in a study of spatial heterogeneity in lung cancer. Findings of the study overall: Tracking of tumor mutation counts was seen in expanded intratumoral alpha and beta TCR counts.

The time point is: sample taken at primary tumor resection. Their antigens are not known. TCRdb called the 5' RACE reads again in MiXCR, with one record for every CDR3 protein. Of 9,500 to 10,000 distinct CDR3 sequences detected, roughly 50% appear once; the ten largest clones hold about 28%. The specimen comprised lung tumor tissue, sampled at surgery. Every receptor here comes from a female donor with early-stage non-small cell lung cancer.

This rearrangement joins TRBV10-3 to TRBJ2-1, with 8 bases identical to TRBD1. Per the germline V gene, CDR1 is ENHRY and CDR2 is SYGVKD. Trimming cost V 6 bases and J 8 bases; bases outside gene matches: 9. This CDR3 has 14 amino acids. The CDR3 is CAIRTGTGGDEQFF. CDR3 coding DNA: TGTGCCATCAGGACCGGGACAGGAGGGGATGAGCAGTTCTTC.

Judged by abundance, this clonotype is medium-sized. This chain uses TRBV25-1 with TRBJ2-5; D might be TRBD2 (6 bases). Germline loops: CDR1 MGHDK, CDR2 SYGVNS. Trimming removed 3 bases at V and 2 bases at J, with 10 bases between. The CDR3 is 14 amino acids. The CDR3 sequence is CASSDAGTQETQYF. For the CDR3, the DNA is TGTGCCAGCAGTGACGCGGGAACACAAGAGACCCAGTACTTC.

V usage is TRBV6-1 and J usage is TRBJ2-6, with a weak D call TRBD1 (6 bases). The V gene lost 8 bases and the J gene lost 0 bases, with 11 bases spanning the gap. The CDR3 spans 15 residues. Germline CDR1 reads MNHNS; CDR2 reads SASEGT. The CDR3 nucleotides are TGTGCCAGCGCAACAGGGCCCTCTGGGGCCAACGTCCTGACTTTC. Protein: CASATGPSGANVLTF.

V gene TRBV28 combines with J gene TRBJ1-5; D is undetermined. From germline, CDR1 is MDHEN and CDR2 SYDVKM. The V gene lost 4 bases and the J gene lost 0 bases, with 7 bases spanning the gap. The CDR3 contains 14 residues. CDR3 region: CASSWQYSNQPQHF. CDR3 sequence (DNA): TGTGCCAGCAGTTGGCAGTATAGCAATCAGCCCCAGCATTTT.

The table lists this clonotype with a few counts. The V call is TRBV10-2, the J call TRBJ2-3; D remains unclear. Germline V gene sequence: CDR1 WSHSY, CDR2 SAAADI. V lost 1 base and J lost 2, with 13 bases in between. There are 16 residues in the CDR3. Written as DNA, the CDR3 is TGCGCCAGCAGTGAGTTTACCTCAAGATACACAGATACGCAGTATTTT. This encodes CASSEFTSRYTDTQYF.

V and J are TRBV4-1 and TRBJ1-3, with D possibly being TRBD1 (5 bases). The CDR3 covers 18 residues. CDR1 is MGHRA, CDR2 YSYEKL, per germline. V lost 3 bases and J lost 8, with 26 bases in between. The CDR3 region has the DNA TGCGCCAGCAGCCACACCTTGGTCCCCACAGGAAGGAGAGACACCATATATTTT. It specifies CASSHTLVPTGRRDTIYF.

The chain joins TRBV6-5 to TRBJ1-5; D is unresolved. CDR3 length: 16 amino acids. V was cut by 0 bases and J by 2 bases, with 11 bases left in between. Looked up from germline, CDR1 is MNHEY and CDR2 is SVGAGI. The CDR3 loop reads CASSYSATARNQPQHF. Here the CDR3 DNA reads TGTGCCAGCAGTTACTCCGCCACTGCCCGCAATCAGCCCCAGCATTTT.

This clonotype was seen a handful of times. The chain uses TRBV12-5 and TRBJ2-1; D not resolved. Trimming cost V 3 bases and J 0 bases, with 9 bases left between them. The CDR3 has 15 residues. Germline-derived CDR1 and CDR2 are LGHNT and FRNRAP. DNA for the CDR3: TGTGCTAGTGGTTTCGGTAAGGGCTCCTACAATGAGCAGTTCTTC. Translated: CASGFGKGSYNEQFF.